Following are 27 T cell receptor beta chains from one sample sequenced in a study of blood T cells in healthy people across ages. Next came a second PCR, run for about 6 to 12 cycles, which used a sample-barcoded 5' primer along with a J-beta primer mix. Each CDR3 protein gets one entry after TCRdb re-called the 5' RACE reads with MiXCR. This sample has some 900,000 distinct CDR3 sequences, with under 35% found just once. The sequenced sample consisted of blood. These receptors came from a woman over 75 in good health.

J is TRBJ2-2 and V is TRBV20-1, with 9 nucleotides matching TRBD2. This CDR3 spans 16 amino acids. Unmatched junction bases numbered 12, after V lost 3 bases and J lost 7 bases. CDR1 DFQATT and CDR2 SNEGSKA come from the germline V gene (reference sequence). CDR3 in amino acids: CSASFPSGGYSGELFF. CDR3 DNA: TGCAGTGCTAGTTTTCCCAGCGGGGGGTACAGCGGGGAGCTGTTTTTT.

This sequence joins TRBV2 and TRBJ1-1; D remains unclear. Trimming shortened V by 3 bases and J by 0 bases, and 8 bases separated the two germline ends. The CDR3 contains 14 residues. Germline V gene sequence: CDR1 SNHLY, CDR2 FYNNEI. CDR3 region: CASSEIVMNTEAFF. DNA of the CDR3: TGTGCCAGCAGTGAGATAGTTATGAACACTGAAGCTTTCTTT.

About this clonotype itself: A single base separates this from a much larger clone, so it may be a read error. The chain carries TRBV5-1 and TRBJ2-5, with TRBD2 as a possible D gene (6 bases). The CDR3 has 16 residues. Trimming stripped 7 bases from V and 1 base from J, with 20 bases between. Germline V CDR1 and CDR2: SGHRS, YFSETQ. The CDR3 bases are TGCGCCAGCGGGGTGCAGGCGGGGCTATCCCAAGAGACCCAGTACTTC. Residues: CASGVQAGLSQETQYF.

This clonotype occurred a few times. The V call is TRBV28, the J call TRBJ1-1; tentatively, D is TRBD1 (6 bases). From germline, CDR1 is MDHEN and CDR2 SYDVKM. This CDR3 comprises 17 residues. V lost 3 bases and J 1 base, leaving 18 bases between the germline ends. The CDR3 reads CASSFGFGGQGNTEAFF. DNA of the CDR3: TGTGCCAGCAGTTTCGGATTTGGGGGGCAGGGGAACACTGAAGCTTTCTTT.

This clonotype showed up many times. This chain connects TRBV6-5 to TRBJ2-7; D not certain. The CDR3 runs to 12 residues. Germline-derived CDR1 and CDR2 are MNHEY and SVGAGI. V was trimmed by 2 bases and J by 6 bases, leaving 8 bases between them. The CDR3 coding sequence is TGTGCCAGCAGTTACCGAGGACGCGAGCAGTACTTC. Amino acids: CASSYRGREQYF.

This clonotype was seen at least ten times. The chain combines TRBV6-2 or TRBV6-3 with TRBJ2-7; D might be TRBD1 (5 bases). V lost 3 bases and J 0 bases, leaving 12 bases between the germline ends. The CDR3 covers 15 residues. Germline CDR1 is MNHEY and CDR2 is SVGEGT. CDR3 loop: CASSYQGPTSYEQYF. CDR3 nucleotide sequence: TGTGCCAGCAGTTATCAGGGTCCTACCTCCTACGAGCAGTACTTC.

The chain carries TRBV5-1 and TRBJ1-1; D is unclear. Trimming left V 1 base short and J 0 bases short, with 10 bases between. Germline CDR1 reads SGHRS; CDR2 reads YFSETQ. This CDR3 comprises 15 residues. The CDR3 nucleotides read TGCGCCAGCAGCTTGTTGAGCACATTGAACACTGAAGCTTTCTTT. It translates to CASSLLSTLNTEAFF.

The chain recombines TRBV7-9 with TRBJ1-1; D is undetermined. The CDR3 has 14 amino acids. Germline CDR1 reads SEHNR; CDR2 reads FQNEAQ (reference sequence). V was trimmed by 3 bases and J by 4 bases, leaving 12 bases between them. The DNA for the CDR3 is TGTGCCAGCAGCTTTGGAGGGTTGCGCACTGAAGCTTTCTTT. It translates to CASSFGGLRTEAFF.

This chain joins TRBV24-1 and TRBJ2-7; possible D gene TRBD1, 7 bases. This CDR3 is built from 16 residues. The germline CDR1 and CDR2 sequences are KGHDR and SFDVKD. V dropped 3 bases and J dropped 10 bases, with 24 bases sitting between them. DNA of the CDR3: TGTGCCACCAGTGATAGACCGGGTCTTACAGGGGAGGCCCAGTACTTC. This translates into CATSDRPGLTGEAQYF.

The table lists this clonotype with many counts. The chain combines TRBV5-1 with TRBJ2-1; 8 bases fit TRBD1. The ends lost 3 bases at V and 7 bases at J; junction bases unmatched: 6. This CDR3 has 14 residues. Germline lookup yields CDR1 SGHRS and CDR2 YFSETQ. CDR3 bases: TGCGCCAGCAGCTCGGGACAGGAGGGAAATGAGCAGTTCTTC. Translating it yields CASSSGQEGNEQFF.

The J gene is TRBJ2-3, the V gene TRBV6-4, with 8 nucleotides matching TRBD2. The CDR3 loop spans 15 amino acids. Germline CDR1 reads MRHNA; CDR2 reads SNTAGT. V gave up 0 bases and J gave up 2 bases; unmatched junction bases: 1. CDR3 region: CASSDSSGDTDTQYF. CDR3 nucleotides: TGTGCCAGCAGTGACTCTAGCGGGGACACAGATACGCAGTATTTT.

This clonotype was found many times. CDR3 sequence (DNA): TGTGCCAGCAGCTTTCGGGCAGGGGGCAATGAGCAGTTCTTC. This encodes CASSFRAGGNEQFF. This chain joins TRBV7-2 and TRBJ2-1; the match to TRBD1 covers 7 bases. Germline loops: CDR1 SGHTA, CDR2 FQGNSA. The trim removed 3 bases at V and 6 bases at J, leaving 5 bases unmatched. The CDR3 covers 14 residues.

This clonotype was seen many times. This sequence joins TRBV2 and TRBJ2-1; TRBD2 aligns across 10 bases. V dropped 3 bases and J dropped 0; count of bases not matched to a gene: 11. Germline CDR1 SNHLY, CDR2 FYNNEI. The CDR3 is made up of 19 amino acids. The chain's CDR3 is CASSEPSGGRYPSYNEQFF. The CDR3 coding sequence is TGTGCCAGCAGTGAGCCTAGCGGGGGACGCTACCCCTCCTACAATGAGCAGTTCTTC.

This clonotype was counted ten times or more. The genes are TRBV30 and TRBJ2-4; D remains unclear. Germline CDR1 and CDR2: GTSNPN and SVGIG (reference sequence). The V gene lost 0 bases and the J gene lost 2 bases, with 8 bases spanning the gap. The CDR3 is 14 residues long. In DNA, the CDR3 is TGTGCCTGGAGTGTACCCGGATCCAAAAACATTCAGTACTTC. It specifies CAWSVPGSKNIQYF.

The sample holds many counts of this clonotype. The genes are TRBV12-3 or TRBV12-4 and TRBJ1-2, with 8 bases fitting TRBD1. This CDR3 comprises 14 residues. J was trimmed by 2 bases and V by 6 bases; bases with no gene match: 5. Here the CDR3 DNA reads TGTGCCAGCAGCCGGACAGGGCAAAACTATGGCTACACCTTC. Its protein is CASSRTGQNYGYTF.

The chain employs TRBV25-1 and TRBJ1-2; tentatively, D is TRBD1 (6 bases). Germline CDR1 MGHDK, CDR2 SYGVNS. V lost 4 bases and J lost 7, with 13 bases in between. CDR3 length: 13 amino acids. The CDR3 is CASSAGDVSGYTF. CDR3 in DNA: TGTGCCAGCAGTGCAGGGGACGTATCTGGCTACACCTTC.

The CDR3 DNA sequence: TGTGCCAGCAGTTACGCGTCGTATGGGACCAATGAGCAGTTCTTC. Its protein is CASSYASYGTNEQFF. The rearrangement joins TRBV6-2 or TRBV6-3 to TRBJ2-1; D is tentatively TRBD1 or TRBD2 (5 bases each). CDR3 size: 15 residues. Germline values: CDR1 MNHEY, CDR2 SVGEGT. V was shortened by 2 bases and J by 6 bases, with 14 bases between the two germline ends.

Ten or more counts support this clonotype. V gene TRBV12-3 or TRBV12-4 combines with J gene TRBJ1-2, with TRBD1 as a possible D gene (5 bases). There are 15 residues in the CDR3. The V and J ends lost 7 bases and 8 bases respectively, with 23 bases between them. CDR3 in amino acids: CASTLLGVPTGGYTF. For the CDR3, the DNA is TGTGCCAGCACCCTATTGGGGGTGCCGACCGGGGGCTACACCTTC.

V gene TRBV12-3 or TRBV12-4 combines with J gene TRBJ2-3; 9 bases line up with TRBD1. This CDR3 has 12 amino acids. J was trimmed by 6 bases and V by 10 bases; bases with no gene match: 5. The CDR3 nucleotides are TGTGCCACCCGGACAGGGGCGGATACGCAGTATTTT. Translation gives CATRTGADTQYF.

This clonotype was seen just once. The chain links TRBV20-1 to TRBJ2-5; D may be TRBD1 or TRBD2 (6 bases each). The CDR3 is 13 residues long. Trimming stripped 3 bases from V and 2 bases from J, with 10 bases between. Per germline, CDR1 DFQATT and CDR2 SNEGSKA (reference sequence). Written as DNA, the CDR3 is TGCAGTGCTAGTTGGGGGGCACAAGAGACCCAGTACTTC. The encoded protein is CSASWGAQETQYF.

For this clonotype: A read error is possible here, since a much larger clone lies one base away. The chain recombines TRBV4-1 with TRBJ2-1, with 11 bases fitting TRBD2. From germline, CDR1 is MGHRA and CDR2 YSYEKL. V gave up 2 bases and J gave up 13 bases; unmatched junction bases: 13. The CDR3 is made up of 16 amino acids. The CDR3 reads CASSQTTSGGGETQFF. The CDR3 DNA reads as TGCGCCAGCAGCCAAACTACTAGCGGGGGTGGGGAGACCCAGTTCTTC.

The CDR3: CAWRPRRLAGGGIAKNIQYF. CDR3 coding DNA: TGTGCCTGGAGGCCCCGGCGACTAGCGGGAGGGGGTATAGCCAAAAACATTCAGTACTTC. The chain uses TRBV30 and TRBJ2-4; 14 nucleotides align to TRBD2. This CDR3 has 20 residues. Germline CDR1 GTSNPN, CDR2 SVGIG (reference sequence). V was clipped by 3 bases and J by 0 bases; unmatched bases: 13.

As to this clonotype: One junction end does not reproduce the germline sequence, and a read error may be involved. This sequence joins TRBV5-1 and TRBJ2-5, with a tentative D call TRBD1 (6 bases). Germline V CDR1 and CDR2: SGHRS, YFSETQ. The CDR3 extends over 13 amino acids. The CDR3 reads CTSSRGQQETQYF. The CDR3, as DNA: TGCACCAGCAGCCGCGGACAGCAAGAGACCCAGTACTTC.

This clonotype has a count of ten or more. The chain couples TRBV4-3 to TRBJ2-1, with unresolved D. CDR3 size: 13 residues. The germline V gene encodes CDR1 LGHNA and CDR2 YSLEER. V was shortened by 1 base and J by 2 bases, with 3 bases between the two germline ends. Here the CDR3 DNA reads TGCGCCAGCAGCCAAGGCACCTACAATGAGCAGTTCTTC. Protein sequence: CASSQGTYNEQFF.

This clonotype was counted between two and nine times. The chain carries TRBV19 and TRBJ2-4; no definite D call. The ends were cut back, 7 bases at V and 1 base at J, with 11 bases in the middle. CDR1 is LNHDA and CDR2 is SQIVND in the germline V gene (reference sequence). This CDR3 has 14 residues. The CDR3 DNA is TGTGCCAGTACCCAAACTGGGGCCAAAAACATTCAGTACTTC. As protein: CASTQTGAKNIQYF.

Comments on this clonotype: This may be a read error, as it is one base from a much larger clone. The CDR3: CASSELPGRGEFF. As DNA, the CDR3 is TGTGCCAGCAGTGAACTTCCGGGAAGAGGGGAGTTCTTC. V and J are TRBV2 and TRBJ2-1; D possibly uses TRBD1 or TRBD2 (5 bases each). The germline gives CDR1 SNHLY, CDR2 FYNNEI. V was clipped by 2 bases and J by 14 bases, with 16 bases between them. The CDR3 runs 13 residues.

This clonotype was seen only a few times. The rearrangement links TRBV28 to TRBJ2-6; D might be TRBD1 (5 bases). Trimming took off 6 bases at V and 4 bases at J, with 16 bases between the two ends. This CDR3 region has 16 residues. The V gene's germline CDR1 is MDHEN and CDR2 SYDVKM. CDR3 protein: CASRGATRGGANVLTF. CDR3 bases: TGTGCCAGCAGAGGGGCGACAAGAGGAGGGGCCAACGTCCTGACTTTC.